This TCR beta chain was profiled in a study of shared clonotypes between healthy human individuals. Study observations and caveats: Naive subsets generally had larger estimated richness than memory subsets. It was the few donors that limited the genetic and exposure-history diversity represented. For sorted subsets, rarefaction showed incomplete sequencing despite large depth.

In regard to this clone: As yet, its antigen is unknown.

The V gene end was trimmed by 5 bases and the J gene end by 4 bases; junction bases not matched to a gene: 12. CDR1 is MNHEY, CDR2 SMNVEV, per germline (reference sequence). This CDR3 is built from 18 residues. Terminally differentiated effector memory CD45RA+ cells were excluded from the naive CD8 cells, which were CD45RO-negative and positively selected for CCR7. Deep-level settings were used for running the assay. Assay: immunoSEQ multiplex PCR; the TCRdb copy retains only in-frame clones and omits some. The data contain fewer than 1 million clones, 95% to 97% of them seen just once; the ten biggest clones take up less than 0.25%.

This sequence joins TRBV27 and TRBJ2-3; 13 bases line up with TRBD2. What was sequenced was naive CD8+ T cells sorted from blood. The TCR originated in a man aged 25 to 40 in good health. The CDR3 sequence: CASSVYSPGLAGSDTQYF. The CDR3 nucleotides read TGTGCCAGCAGTGTATATTCCCCGGGACTAGCGGGATCAGATACGCAGTATTTT.